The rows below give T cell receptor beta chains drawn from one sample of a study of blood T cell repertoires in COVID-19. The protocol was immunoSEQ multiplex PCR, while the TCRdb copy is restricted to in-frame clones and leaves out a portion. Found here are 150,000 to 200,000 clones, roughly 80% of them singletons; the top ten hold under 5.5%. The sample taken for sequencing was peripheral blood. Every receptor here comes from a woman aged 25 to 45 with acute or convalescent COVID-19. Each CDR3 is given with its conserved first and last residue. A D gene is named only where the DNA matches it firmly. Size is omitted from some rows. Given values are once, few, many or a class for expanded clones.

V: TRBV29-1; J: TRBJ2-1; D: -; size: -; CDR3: CSAGTFRGDEQFF; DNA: TGCAGCGCTGGAACCTTCAGGGGGGATGAGCAGTTCTTC
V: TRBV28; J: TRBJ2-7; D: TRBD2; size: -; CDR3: CASWTSGVLEQYF; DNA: TGTGCCAGTTGGACTAGCGGGGTCCTCGAGCAGTACTTC
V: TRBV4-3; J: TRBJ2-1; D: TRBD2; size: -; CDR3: CASSHLAGGSHEQFF; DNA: TGCGCCAGCAGCCACCTAGCGGGAGGGAGTCATGAGCAGTTCTTC
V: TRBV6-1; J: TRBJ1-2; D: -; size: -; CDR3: CASSEAGSYTF; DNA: TGTGCCAGCAGTGAAGCCGGGAGCTACACCTTC
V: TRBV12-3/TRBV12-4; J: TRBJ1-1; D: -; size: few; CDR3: CASSRTENTEAFF; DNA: TGTGCCAGCAGTCGGACAGAGAACACTGAAGCTTTCTTT
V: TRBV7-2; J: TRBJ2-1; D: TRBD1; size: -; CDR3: CASSSTGTAYNEQFF; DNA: TGTGCCAGCAGCTCCACCGGGACAGCTTACAATGAGCAGTTCTTC
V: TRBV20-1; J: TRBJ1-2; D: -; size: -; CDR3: CSASVRTNYGYTF; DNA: TGCAGTGCTAGTGTTAGGACAAACTATGGCTACACCTTC
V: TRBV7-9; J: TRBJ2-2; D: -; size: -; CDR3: CASQAANTGELFF; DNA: TGTGCCAGCCAAGCCGCGAACACCGGGGAGCTGTTTTTT
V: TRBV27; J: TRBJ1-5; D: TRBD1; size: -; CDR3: CASSLRKPTGGLSNQPQHF; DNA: TGTGCCAGCAGTTTACGCAAACCGACAGGGGGCCTTAGCAATCAGCCCCAGCATTTT
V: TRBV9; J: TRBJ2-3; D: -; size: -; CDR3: CASSHSGGRTDTQYF; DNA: TGTGCCAGCAGCCATTCAGGGGGGCGCACAGATACGCAGTATTTT
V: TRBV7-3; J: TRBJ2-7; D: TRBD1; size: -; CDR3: CASSHGDSSYEQYF; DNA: TGTGCCAGCAGCCACGGGGACAGTTCCTACGAGCAGTACTTC
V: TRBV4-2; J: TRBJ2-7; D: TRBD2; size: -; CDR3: CASSPLLAGVSYEQYF; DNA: TGTGCCAGCAGCCCACTACTAGCGGGAGTCTCCTACGAGCAGTACTTC
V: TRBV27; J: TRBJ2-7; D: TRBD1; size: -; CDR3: CASSFRTGAYEQYF; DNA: TGTGCCAGCAGTTTTCGGACAGGGGCCTACGAGCAGTACTTC
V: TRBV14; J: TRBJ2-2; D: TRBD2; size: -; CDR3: CASSHDPGLAGRNTGELFF; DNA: TGTGCCAGCAGCCATGATCCGGGACTAGCGGGGAGGAACACCGGGGAGCTGTTTTTT
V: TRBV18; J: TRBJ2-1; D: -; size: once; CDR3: CASSNSYNEQFF; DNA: TGTGCCAGCTCCAACTCCTACAATGAGCAGTTCTTC
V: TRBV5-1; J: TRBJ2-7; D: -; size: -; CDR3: CASSLNRDEQYF; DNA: TGCGCCAGCAGCTTGAACCGAGACGAGCAGTACTTC
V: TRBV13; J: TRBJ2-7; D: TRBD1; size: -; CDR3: CASSLTGTGVYEQYF; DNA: TGTGCCAGCAGCCTCACCGGGACAGGGGTCTACGAGCAGTACTTC
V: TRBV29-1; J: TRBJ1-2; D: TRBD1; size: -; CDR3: CSMTTGGYGYTF; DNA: TGCAGCATGACGACAGGGGGCTATGGCTACACCTTC
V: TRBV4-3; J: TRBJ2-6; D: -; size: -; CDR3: CASSQGQGTGANVLTF; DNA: TGCGCCAGCAGCCAAGGGCAGGGAACTGGGGCCAACGTCCTGACTTTC
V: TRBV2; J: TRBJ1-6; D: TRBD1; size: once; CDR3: CASRGQGHSPLHF; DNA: TGTGCCAGCCGCGGACAGGGGCATTCACCCCTCCACTTT
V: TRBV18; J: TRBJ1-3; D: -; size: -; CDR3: CASSLNRVVSGNTIYF; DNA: TGTGCCAGCTCACTTAACAGGGTCGTGTCGGGAAACACCATATATTTT
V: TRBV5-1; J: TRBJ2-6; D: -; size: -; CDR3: CASSFGAATGANVLTF; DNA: TGCGCCAGCAGCTTCGGAGCGGCGACTGGGGCCAACGTCCTGACTTTC
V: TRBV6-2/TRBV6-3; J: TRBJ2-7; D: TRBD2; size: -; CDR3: CASSNGGEPTYEQYF; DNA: TGTGCCAGCAGCAACGGGGGGGAACCTACCTACGAGCAGTACTTC
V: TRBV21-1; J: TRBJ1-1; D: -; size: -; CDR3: CASSAYGTDAGRRTEAFF; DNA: TGTGCCAGCAGCGCATACGGGACGGACGCCGGGAGACGTACTGAAGCTTTCTTT
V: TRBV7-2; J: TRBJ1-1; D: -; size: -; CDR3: CASSLSPPTAASFEAFF; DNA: TGTGCCAGCAGCTTATCTCCCCCGACTGCTGCCTCCTTTGAAGCTTTCTTT
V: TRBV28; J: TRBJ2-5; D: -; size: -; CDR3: CASSLWGGETQYF; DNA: TGTGCCAGCAGTTTATGGGGCGGGGAGACCCAGTACTTC
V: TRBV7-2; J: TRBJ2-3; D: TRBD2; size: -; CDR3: CASSHSGRAGSRTDTQYF; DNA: TGTGCCAGCAGCCATAGCGGGAGGGCTGGTTCTAGGACAGATACGCAGTATTTT
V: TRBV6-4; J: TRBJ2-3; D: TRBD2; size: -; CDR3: CASSDAGTSGIGTQYF; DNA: TGTGCCAGCAGTGACGCCGGGACTAGCGGGATCGGTACGCAGTATTTT